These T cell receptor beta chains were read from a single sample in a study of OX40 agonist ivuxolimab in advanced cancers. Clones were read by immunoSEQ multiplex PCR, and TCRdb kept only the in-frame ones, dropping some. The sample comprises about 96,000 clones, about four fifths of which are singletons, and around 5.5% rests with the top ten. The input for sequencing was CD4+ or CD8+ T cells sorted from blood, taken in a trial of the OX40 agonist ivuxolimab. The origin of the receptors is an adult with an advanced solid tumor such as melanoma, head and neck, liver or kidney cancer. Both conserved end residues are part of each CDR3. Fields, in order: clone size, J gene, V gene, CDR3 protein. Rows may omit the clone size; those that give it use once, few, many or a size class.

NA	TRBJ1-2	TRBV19	CASMAGTGGYTF
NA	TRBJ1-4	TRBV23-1	CASSFRDSPLFATNEKLFF
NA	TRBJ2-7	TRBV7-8	CASSKGSGRMYEQYF
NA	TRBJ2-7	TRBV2	CAGEIAGGRREQYF
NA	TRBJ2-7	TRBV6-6	CASNRDISYEQYF
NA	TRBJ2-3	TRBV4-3	CASSRATQGPSTDTQYF
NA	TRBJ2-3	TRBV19	CASSYLDRETQYF
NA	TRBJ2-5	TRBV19	CASSIVYQETQYF
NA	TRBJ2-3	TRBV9	CASSTQTDTQYF
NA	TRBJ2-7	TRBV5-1	CASSIGTLEQYF
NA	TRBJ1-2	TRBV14	CASSQGPRGYTF
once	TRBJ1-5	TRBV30	CAWSEVYSNQPQHF
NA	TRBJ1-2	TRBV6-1	CASTLRGGYTF
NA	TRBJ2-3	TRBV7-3	CASSEQSLAGGTDTQYF
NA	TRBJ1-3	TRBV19	CASSPELSSGNTIYF
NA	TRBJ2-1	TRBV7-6	CASSLRGDNYNEQFF
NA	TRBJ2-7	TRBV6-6	CASSPRRDGVYEQYF
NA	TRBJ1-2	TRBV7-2	CASSLSPGQGTGYTF
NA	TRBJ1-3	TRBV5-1	CASSNLGEGNTIYF
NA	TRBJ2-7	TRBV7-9	CASSLGRAGSEQYF
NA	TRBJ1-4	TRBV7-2	CASSLESNEKLFF
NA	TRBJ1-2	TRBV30	CAWSLESYGYTF
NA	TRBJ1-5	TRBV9	CASSVDGSNQPQHF
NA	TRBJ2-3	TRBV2	CASSGDIITDTQYF
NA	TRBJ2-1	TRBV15	CATSRDWGQGAHEQFF
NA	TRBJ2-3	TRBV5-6	CASSLTDTQYF
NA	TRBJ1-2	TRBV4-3	CASSQMTEPLDGYTF
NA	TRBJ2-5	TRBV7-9	CASSKRTSGTETQYF
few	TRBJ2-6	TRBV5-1	CASSRGGPGANVLTF
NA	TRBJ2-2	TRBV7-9	CASSRDRFTGELFF
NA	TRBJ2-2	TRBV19	CASDSGATGELFF
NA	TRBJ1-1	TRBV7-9	CASSFPDRGTEAFF
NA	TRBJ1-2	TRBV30	CAWSRGGQGAQVNGYTF
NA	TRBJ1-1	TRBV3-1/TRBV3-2	CAKSEEAFF
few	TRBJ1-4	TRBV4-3	CASSQGVFEKLFF
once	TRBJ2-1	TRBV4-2	CASSQVGGAKVEQFF
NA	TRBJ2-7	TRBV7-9	CASSPGSEQYF
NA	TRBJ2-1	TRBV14	CASSQPWRAYNEQFF
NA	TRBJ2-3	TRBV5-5	CASRLDGVYTDTQYF
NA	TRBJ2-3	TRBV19	CASTRGLSTDTQYF
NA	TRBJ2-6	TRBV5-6	CASSLVMGIKAGANVLTF
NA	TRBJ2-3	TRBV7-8	CASSVEWGTDTQYF
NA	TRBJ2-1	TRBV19	CATQTGGMLAGLNNEQFF
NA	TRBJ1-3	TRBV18	CASSPGPGNTIYF
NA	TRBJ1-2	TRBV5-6	CASSLERGIYGYTF
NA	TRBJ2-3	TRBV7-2	CASSRPSGGAQDTQYF
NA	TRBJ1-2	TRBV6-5	CASSEFANYGYTF
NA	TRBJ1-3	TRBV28	CASSRPQGVAGNTIYF
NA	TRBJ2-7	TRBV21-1	CASSKRPQAGSYEQYF
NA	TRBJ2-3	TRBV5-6	CASSLGTGSFTDTQYF